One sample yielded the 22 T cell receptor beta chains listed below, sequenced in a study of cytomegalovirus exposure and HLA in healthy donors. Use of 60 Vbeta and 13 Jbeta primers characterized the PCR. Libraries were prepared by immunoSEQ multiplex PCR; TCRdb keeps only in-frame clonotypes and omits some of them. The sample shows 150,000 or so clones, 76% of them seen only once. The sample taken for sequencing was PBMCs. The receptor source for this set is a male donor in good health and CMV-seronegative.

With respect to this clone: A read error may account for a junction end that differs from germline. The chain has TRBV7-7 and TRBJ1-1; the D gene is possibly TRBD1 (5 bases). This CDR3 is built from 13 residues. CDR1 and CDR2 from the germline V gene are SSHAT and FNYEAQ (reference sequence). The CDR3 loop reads CASSLDTGSEAFF. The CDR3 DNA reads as TGTGCTAGCAGCTTAGACACAGGATCTGAAGCTTTCTTT.

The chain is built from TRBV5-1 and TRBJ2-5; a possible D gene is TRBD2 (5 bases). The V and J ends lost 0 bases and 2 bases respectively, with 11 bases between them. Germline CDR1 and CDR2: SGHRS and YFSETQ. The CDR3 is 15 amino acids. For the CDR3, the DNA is TGCGCCAGCAGCTTGGCTTCGAGGGCGCAAGAGACCCAGTACTTC. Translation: CASSLASRAQETQYF.

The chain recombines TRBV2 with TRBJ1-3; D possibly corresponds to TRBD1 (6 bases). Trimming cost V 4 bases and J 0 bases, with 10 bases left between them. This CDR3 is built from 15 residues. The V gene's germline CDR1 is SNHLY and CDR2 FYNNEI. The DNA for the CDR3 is TGTGCCAGCAGTGTAGGGGGTATCTCTGGAAACACCATATATTTT. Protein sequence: CASSVGGISGNTIYF.

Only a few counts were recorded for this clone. CDR3 sequence: CATSRDEGGSRGSYNEQFF. CDR3 DNA: TGTGCCACCAGCAGAGATGAGGGCGGCTCACGGGGCTCCTACAATGAGCAGTTCTTC. The chain employs TRBV15 and TRBJ2-1; D is possibly TRBD2 (5 bases). The CDR3 is 19 amino acids. Between the trimmed V and J ends, which lost 0 bases and 0 bases, there was a span of 18 bases. Germline lookup yields CDR1 LNHNV and CDR2 YYDKDF (reference sequence).

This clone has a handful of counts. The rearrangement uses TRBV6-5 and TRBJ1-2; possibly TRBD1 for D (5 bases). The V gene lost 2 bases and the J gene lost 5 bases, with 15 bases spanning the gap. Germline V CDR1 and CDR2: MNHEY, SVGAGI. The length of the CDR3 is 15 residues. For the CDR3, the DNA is TGTGCCAGCAGTTACCAGTCGGGGGGGTATTATGGCTACACCTTC. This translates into CASSYQSGGYYGYTF.

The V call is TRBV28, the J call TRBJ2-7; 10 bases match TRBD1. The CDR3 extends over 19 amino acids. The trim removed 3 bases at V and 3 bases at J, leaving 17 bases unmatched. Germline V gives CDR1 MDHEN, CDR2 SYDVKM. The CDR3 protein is CASSLTGTGVGTTYYEQYF. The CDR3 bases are TGTGCCAGCAGTTTGACCGGGACAGGGGTCGGGACCACCTACTACGAGCAGTACTTC.

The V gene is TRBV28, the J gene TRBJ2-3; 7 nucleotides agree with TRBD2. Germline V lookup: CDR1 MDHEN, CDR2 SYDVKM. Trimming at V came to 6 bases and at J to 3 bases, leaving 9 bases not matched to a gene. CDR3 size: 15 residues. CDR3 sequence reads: CASSSGGVGTDTQYF. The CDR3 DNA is TGTGCCAGCAGCTCGGGGGGAGTAGGGACAGATACGCAGTATTTT.

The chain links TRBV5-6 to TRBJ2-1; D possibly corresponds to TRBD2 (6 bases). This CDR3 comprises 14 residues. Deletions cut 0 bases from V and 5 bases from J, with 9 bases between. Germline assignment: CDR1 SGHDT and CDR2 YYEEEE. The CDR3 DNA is TGTGCCAGCAGCTTGGGGGGACTGGACAATGAGCAGTTCTTC. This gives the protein CASSLGGLDNEQFF.

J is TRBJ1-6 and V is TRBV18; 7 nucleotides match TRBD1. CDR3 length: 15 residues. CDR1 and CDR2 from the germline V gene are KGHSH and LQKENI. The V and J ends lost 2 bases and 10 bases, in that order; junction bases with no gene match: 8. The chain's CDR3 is CASSPSEGARSPLHF. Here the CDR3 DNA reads TGTGCCAGCTCACCAAGCGAGGGGGCAAGGTCACCCCTCCACTTT.

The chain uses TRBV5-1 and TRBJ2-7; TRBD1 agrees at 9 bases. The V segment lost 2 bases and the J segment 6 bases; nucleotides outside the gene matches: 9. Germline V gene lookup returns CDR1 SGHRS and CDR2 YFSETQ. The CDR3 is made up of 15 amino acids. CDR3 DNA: TGCGCCAGCAGCTTTAACCCGGGACAGGGATCCGAGCAGTACTTC. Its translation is CASSFNPGQGSEQYF. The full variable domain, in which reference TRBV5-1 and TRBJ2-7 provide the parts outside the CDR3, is KAGVTQTPRYLIKTRGQQVTLSCSPISGHRSVSWYQQTPGQGLQFLFEYFSETQRNKGNFPGRFSGRQFSNSRSEMNVSTLELGDSALYLCASSFNPGQGSEQYFGPGTRLTVT.

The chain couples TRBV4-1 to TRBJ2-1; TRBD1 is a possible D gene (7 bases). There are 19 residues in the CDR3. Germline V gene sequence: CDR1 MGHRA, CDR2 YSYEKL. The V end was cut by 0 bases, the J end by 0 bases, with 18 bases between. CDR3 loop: CASSQDRGVSSSSYNEQFF. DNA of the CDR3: TGCGCCAGCAGCCAAGACAGGGGGGTGAGTTCTAGCTCCTACAATGAGCAGTTCTTC.

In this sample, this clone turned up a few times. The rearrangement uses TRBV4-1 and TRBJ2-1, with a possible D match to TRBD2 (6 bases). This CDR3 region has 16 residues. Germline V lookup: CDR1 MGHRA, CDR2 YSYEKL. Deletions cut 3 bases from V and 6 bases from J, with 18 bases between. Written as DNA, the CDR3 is TGCGCCAGCAGCCAGTCAACTAGCTCTTGGGGCAATGAGCAGTTCTTC. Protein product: CASSQSTSSWGNEQFF.

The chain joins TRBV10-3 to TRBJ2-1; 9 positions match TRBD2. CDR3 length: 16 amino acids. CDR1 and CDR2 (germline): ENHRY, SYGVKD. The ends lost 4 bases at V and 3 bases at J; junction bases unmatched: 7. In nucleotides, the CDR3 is TGTGCCATCAGTGCGGGCGGGGGGGCCTTCTACAATGAGCAGTTCTTC. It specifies CAISAGGGAFYNEQFF.

DNA of the CDR3: TGTGCCAGCAGCAGAACAGGGGGTAGTCAGCCCCAGCATTTT. Residues: CASSRTGGSQPQHF. J is TRBJ1-5 and V is TRBV7-9, with 8 bases lining up with TRBD1. The CDR3 sequence is 14 residues long. CDR1 SEHNR and CDR2 FQNEAQ come from the germline V gene (reference sequence). V was pared by 5 bases and J by 6 bases, with 6 bases of the junction left unmatched.

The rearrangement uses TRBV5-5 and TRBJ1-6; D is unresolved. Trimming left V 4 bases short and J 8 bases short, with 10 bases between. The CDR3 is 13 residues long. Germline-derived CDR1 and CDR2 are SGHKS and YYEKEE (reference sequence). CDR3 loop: CASSIRLDSPLHF. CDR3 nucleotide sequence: TGTGCCAGCAGCATCCGGTTGGATTCACCCCTCCACTTT.

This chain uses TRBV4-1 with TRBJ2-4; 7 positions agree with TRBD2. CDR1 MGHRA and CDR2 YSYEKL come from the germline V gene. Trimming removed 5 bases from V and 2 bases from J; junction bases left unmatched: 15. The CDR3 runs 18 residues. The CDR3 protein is CASSVLGSGNYPKNIQYF. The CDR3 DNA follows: TGCGCCAGCAGCGTCCTAGGGAGCGGGAATTACCCCAAAAACATTCAGTACTTC.

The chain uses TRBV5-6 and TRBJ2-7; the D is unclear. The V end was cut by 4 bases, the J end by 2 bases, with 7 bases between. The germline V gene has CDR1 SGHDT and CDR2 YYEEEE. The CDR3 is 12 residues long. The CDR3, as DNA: TGTGCCAGCAGCCGTCTCCCCTACGAGCAGTACTTC. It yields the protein CASSRLPYEQYF.

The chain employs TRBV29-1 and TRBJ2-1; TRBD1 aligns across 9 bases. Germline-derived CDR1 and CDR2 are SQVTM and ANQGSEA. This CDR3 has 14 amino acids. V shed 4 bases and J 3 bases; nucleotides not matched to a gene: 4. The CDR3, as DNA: TGCAGCGTTGTTAAGGGACAGGGCTACAATGAGCAGTTCTTC. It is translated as CSVVKGQGYNEQFF.

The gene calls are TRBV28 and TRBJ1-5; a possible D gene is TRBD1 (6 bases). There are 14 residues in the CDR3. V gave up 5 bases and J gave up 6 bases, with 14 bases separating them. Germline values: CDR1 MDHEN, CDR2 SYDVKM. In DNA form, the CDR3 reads TGTGCCAGCAGTCGCAACAGGGTAACTCAGCCCCAGCATTTT. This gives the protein CASSRNRVTQPQHF.

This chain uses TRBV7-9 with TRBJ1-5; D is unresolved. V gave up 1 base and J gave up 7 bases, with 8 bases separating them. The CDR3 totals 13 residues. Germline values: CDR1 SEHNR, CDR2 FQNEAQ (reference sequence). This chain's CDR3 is CASSLDDRQPQHF. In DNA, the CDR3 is TGTGCCAGCAGCTTAGATGATCGGCAGCCCCAGCATTTT.

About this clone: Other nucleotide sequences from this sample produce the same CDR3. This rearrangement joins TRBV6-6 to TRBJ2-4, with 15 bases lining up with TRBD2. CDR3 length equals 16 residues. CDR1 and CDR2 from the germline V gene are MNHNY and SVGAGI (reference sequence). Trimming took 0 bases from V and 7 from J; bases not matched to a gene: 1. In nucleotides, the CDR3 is TGTGCCAGCAGTTACTCCGGGACTAGCGGGAGGAACATTCAGTACTTC. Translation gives CASSYSGTSGRNIQYF.

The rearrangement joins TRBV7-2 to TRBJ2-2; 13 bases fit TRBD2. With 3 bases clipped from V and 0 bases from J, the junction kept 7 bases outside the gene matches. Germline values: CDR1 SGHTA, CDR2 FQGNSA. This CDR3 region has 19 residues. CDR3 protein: CASSFLRLAGGANTGELFF. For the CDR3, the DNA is TGTGCCAGCAGCTTCCTTCGACTAGCGGGAGGCGCGAACACCGGGGAGCTGTTTTTT.